Listed below are T cell receptor beta chains from one sample, sequenced in a study of T cell changes during pregnancy in multiple sclerosis. Data came from immunoSEQ multiplex PCR; TCRdb stores just in-frame clones and leaves some out. The table lists about 46,000 clones, around 92% of them singletons. This specimen consisted of CD8+ T cells from peripheral blood mononuclear cells, obtained after pregnancy. The receptors were gathered from a female donor with multiple sclerosis, enrolled in a pregnancy study. The CDR3 runs from the conserved cysteine through the conserved F or W. The D gene is left open where the match is weak. The size entry is marked missing in some rows and otherwise reads once, few, many or a size class.

D,size,J,V,DNA,CDR3
NA,NA,TRBJ1-5,TRBV30,TGTGCCTGGAGTGTACGAGGGTTTTATAGCAATCAGCCCCAGCATTTT,CAWSVRGFYSNQPQHF
NA,NA,TRBJ2-1,TRBV14,TGTGCCAGCAGCCAAGGAGCGGTTAATGAGCAGTTCTTC,CASSQGAVNEQFF
NA,NA,TRBJ2-6,TRBV30,TGTGCCTGGAAAGAAGGGGCGTACTTACCTGGGGCCAACGTCCTGACTTTC,CAWKEGAYLPGANVLTF
NA,NA,TRBJ2-7,TRBV7-9,TGTGCCAGCAGCTTAGGAGGTGGGGCGGAGAACGAGCAGTACTTC,CASSLGGGAENEQYF
NA,few,TRBJ2-6,TRBV4-2,TGTGCCAGCAGCCAAGAGGGGGGAACTGGGGCCAACGTCCTGACTTTC,CASSQEGGTGANVLTF
TRBD1,NA,TRBJ1-2,TRBV29-1,TGCAGCGTGGGGACAGGGGGCGCAACCTATGGCTACACCTTC,CSVGTGGATYGYTF
NA,few,TRBJ1-1,TRBV4-1,TGCGCCAGCAGCCAAGGGGAGTTGAACACTGAAGCTTTCTTT,CASSQGELNTEAFF
TRBD2,NA,TRBJ2-7,TRBV27,TGTGCCAGCAGTTCCGGACTAGCGGGAAACTACGAGCAGTACTTC,CASSSGLAGNYEQYF
NA,NA,TRBJ1-5,TRBV18,TGTGCCAGCTCACCGGACAGCACCAATCAGCCCCAGCATTTT,CASSPDSTNQPQHF
NA,NA,TRBJ2-1,TRBV6-4,TGTGCCAGCAGTGACAGTAGCCACAATGAGCAGTTCTTC,CASSDSSHNEQFF
TRBD1,NA,TRBJ2-2,TRBV6-1,TGTGCCAGCAGTGCGTATGCAGGGGGTGAGGCCGGGGAGCTGTTTTTT,CASSAYAGGEAGELFF
TRBD1,few,TRBJ1-6,TRBV30,TGTGCCTGGAGAGAAGGGACAGGGGTAAAATGGGGTTCACCCCTCCACTTT,CAWREGTGVKWGSPLHF
NA,once,TRBJ1-1,TRBV6-5,TGTGTCAGCAAGGGAACTACGGACTTGAACACTGAAGCTTTCTTT,CVSKGTTDLNTEAFF
TRBD2,NA,TRBJ2-2,TRBV6-1,TGTGCCAGCAGTGAGGCGGGGGTTAGTTACACCGGGGAGCTGTTTTTT,CASSEAGVSYTGELFF
NA,NA,TRBJ1-3,TRBV4-2,TGTGCCAGCAGCCTACATGACAGAGCCTCTGGAAACACCATATATTTT,CASSLHDRASGNTIYF
NA,NA,TRBJ1-2,TRBV29-1,TGCAGCGTTGAATTCCAATATGGCTACACCTTC,CSVEFQYGYTF
NA,NA,TRBJ1-3,TRBV28,TGTGCCAGCACCGCCGGCGGATCTGGAAACACCATATATTTT,CASTAGGSGNTIYF
NA,NA,TRBJ2-7,TRBV4-3,TGCGCCAGCAGCCAAGCGGGGGACGAGCAGTACTTC,CASSQAGDEQYF
NA,few,TRBJ2-7,TRBV7-9,TGTGCCAGCAGCCGAGAAAACGAGCAGTACTTC,CASSRENEQYF
TRBD1,NA,TRBJ2-7,TRBV6-6,TGTGCCAGTAGAAACAGGGGGAGTCACTCCTACGAGCAGTACTTC,CASRNRGSHSYEQYF
NA,NA,TRBJ2-7,TRBV11-3,TGTGCCAGCAGCTTAGGGGGGCCCGAGCAGTACTTC,CASSLGGPEQYF
NA,once,TRBJ2-7,TRBV19,TGTGCCAGTAGTCAGTCTAGTTGGAGCTCCTACGAGCAGTACTTC,CASSQSSWSSYEQYF
TRBD1,NA,TRBJ2-7,TRBV18,TGTGCCAGCTCACCACCGACAGGGGCCTACGAGCAGTACTTC,CASSPPTGAYEQYF
TRBD1,NA,TRBJ2-7,TRBV6-1,TGTGCCAGCAGTCAGGGACAGGGGGCCTACGAGCAGTACTTC,CASSQGQGAYEQYF
NA,NA,TRBJ2-7,TRBV28,TGTGCCAGCAATGACCGGGACACCCCCTACGAGCAGTACTTC,CASNDRDTPYEQYF
NA,NA,TRBJ2-7,TRBV4-1,TGCGCCAGCAGCCAAGAAGGCAGGGACGAGCAGTACTTC,CASSQEGRDEQYF
NA,NA,TRBJ2-6,TRBV6-6,TGTGCCAGCAGTTACGGGACACCCTCTGGGGCCAACGTCCTGACTTTC,CASSYGTPSGANVLTF
NA,NA,TRBJ1-3,TRBV9,TGTGCCAGCAGCGTAGAAACAGGACCGGGAAACACCATATATTTT,CASSVETGPGNTIYF
TRBD1,once,TRBJ1-2,TRBV13,TGTGCCAGCAGCCCGCGAGGGACAGGGGATGGCTACACCTTC,CASSPRGTGDGYTF
TRBD1,NA,TRBJ1-1,TRBV29-1,TGCAGCGTTGTGACAGGGCGGGATACTGAAGCTTTCTTT,CSVVTGRDTEAFF
TRBD2,NA,TRBJ2-7,TRBV4-2,TGTGCCAGCAGCGAACTAGCGGGGAGCTCCTACGAGCAGTACTTC,CASSELAGSSYEQYF
NA,NA,TRBJ2-1,TRBV27,TGTGCCAGCAGTTTTTCCCCAGGGGAGAACAATGAGCAGTTCTTC,CASSFSPGENNEQFF
NA,once,TRBJ1-2,TRBV6-6,TGTGCCAGCAGTCTCCCCGGGACACGGACCTATGGCTACACCTTC,CASSLPGTRTYGYTF
NA,NA,TRBJ2-3,TRBV5-4,TGTGCCAGCAGCTTGGGCAGGGGCCCAGATACGCAGTATTTT,CASSLGRGPDTQYF
TRBD1,NA,TRBJ1-5,TRBV7-2,TGTGCCAGCAGCCCCCGGACAGGATTCCTAAATCAGCCCCAGCATTTT,CASSPRTGFLNQPQHF
NA,NA,TRBJ1-4,TRBV25-1,TGTGCCAGCAGTGAATACGAGGGCATCTCGAATGAAAAACTGTTTTTT,CASSEYEGISNEKLFF
TRBD1,NA,TRBJ2-5,TRBV7-2,TGTGCCAGCAGCAGAACCTTGGACAGGGTTAGGCAGACCCAGTACTTC,CASSRTLDRVRQTQYF
TRBD1,once,TRBJ2-5,TRBV9,TGTGCCAGCAGCGCCACGACAGGGAGCCTTAGAGAGACCCAGTACTTC,CASSATTGSLRETQYF
TRBD2,NA,TRBJ2-3,TRBV10-3,TGTGCCATCTCAGAGACTAGCGGCACAGATACGCAGTATTTT,CAISETSGTDTQYF
NA,NA,TRBJ1-2,TRBV7-9,TGTGCCAGCAGCTTCGGCAGAGCGATCACTTTCAATGGCTACACCTTC,CASSFGRAITFNGYTF
TRBD2,NA,TRBJ2-5,TRBV7-7,TGTGCCAGCAGTCGGCGGACTAGCGGGACCTTGACGGAGACCCAGTACTTC,CASSRRTSGTLTETQYF
NA,NA,TRBJ1-3,TRBV4-3,TGCGCCAGCAGCCAAGTCTTGCCAGGGGATGGAAACACCATATATTTT,CASSQVLPGDGNTIYF
TRBD2,once,TRBJ2-5,TRBV7-9,TGTGCCAGCAGCCCCGGAGTAGCGGGAGGGCCCAGTGAGACCCAGTACTTC,CASSPGVAGGPSETQYF
NA,NA,TRBJ2-7,TRBV10-3,TGTGCCATCAGTGAGTCGTTCGGCTACGAGCAGTACTTC,CAISESFGYEQYF
NA,NA,TRBJ1-2,TRBV10-3,TGTGCCACCCTTCCCGAGTTACTCGGTGGCTACACCTTC,CATLPELLGGYTF
TRBD2,NA,TRBJ2-3,TRBV6-4,TGTGCCAGCAGTGAGTCAGCGGGGTTTGTCACAGATACGCAGTATTTT,CASSESAGFVTDTQYF
NA,NA,TRBJ2-5,TRBV9,TGTGCCAGCAGCGTAGAAGGGAGGGAGACCCAGTACTTC,CASSVEGRETQYF
NA,NA,TRBJ2-7,TRBV6-5,TGTGCCAGCAGTTACGTCACGACAGGTTCCTACGAGCAGTACTTC,CASSYVTTGSYEQYF
TRBD1,NA,TRBJ2-5,TRBV9,TGTGCCAGCAGCAACACAGGGGGCAAAGAGACCCAGTACTTC,CASSNTGGKETQYF
TRBD1,NA,TRBJ2-7,TRBV12-5,TGTGCTAGTGGACCGGGACAGGGGCGGCTCTACGAGCAGTACTTC,CASGPGQGRLYEQYF